These 6 T cell receptor beta chains share one sample of origin, sequenced in a study of human T cells and chemical hapten exposure. Time point here: patch test 1, 2 weeks after DPC sensitization. Treatment in this sample: therapeutic diphenylcyclopropenone sensitization with weekly scalp DPC. TCRdb reprocessed the RACE reads via MiXCR and lists one record per CDR3 protein. Of about 120,000 distinct CDR3 sequences listed, roughly an eighth were seen once; the top ten hold about 0.9%. This specimen was whole blood, taken in connection with sensitization to the hapten diphenylcyclopropenone (DPC). These receptors were collected from a man between 18 and 29 years old with alopecia areata. Some clones in this sample may be carry-over from other donors' samples.

V is TRBV4-1 and J is TRBJ2-3; D might be TRBD1 or TRBD2, each matching 7 bases. Germline CDR1 reads MGHRA; CDR2 reads YSYEKL. The V end lost 3 bases, the J end lost 3 bases, and 19 bases lay between the germline ends. This CDR3 spans 17 amino acids. CDR3 sequence (DNA): TGCGCCAGCAGCCATGGTGGCAGGGGGGGGAGTACAGATACGCAGTATTTT. It yields the protein CASSHGGRGGSTDTQYF.

This clonotype was observed a few times. This chain's CDR3 is CASSLAGGLGTEAFF. CDR3 DNA: TGTGCCAGCAGTTTAGCAGGAGGGTTAGGGACTGAAGCTTTCTTT. The chain joins TRBV12-3 or TRBV12-4 to TRBJ1-1; D remains ambiguous. V lost 0 bases to trimming and J lost 5 bases, with 13 bases between them. The CDR3 loop spans 15 amino acids.

J is TRBJ2-3 and V is TRBV6-4; 9 bases are a match to TRBD1. The germline V gene encodes CDR1 MRHNA and CDR2 SNTAGT. The V segment lost 10 bases and the J segment 3 bases; nucleotides outside the gene matches: 8. The CDR3 is 14 residues long. The CDR3 sequence is CATKGDRDTDTQYF. CDR3 in DNA: TGTGCCACCAAAGGGGACAGGGATACAGATACGCAGTATTTT.

This clonotype was detected a few times. The chain couples TRBV2 to TRBJ1-2, with TRBD1 as a possible D gene (6 bases). From germline, CDR1 is SNHLY and CDR2 FYNNEI. The V end was cut by 5 bases, the J end by 8 bases, with 18 bases between. The CDR3 has 14 amino acids. CDR3 DNA: TGTGCCAGCAGTCCCCCGGCAGGCAGGGGAGGCTACACCTTC. It specifies CASSPPAGRGGYTF.

The chain employs TRBV29-1 and TRBJ2-6; 7 nucleotides agree with TRBD1. The germline V gene encodes CDR1 SQVTM and CDR2 ANQGSEA. The trim removed 4 bases at V and 2 bases at J, leaving 2 bases unmatched. The CDR3 spans 14 residues. The CDR3 is CSVGTGAGANVLTF. In DNA, the CDR3 is TGCAGCGTTGGAACAGGGGCTGGGGCCAACGTCCTGACTTTC.

The chain joins TRBV12-5 to TRBJ2-5; maybe TRBD2 (5 bases). CDR3 size: 16 residues. V was clipped by 5 bases and J by 9 bases, with 25 bases between them. The germline CDR1 and CDR2 sequences are LGHNT and FRNRAP. The CDR3 spells CASGPTSGQLGAAQYF. In DNA, the CDR3 is TGTGCTAGTGGTCCAACCTCCGGTCAACTTGGAGCGGCCCAGTACTTC.